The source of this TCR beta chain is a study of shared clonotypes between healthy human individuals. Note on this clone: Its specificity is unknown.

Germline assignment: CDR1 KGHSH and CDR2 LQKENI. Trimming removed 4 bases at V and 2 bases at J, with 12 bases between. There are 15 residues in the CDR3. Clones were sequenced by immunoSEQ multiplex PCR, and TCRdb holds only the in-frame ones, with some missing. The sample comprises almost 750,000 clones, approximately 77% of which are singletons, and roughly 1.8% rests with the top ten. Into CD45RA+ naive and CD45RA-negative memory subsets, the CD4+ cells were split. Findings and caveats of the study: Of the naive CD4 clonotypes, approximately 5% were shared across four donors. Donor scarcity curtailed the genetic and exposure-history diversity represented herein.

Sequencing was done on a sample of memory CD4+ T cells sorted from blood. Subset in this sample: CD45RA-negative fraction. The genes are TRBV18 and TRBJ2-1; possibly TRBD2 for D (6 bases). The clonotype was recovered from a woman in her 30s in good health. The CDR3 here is CASSRLEGTYNEQFF. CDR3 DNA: TGTGCCAGCTCACGACTAGAGGGAACCTACAATGAGCAGTTCTTC.